This T cell receptor (beta chain) was sequenced in a study of blood T cell repertoires in COVID-19. As processed by the authors: For nucleated cells, counts were estimated from reference gene primer amplification. Measured with immunoSEQ multiplex PCR; TCRdb has only the in-frame clones, and not every one. The V and J calls and clone size come from that table; D and trimming were worked out from the DNA. The table lists some 320,000 clones, 89% of them singletons. The V end was cut by 0 bases, the J end by 4 bases, with 7 bases between. Germline V lookup: CDR1 ENHRY, CDR2 SYGVKD. The CDR3 consists of 13 residues.

The receptor comes from a woman aged 45-60 years who had been exposed to COVID-19. This chain joins TRBV10-3 and TRBJ2-7, with D uncertain. The sequencing sample was made of PBMCs or T cells enriched from blood (not recorded which). CDR3 DNA sequence: TGTGCCATCAGTGAGTCAATTAATTACGAGCAGTACTTC. Protein: CAISESINYEQYF.